This is a list of T cell receptor beta chains from one sample in a study of T cell repertoires in cytomegalovirus infection. TCRdb re-called the reads with MiXCR, one entry per CDR3 protein. The sample yields 450,000 to 600,000 distinct CDR3 sequences, about 10% seen once. Sequencing input: PBMCs. Receptors originate from a human donor in good health (CMV status not recorded). Some clones in this sample may be carry-over from other donors' samples. Each CDR3 is given with its conserved first and last residue. The D gene is left open where the match is weak. The size of a clone is reported for some rows only, either as once, few or many, or as a class for expanded clones.

d_gene,v_gene,abundance,j_gene,CDR3nt,CDR3aa
NA,TRBV20-1,NA,TRBJ1-4,TGCAGTGCCGAGGAAGAACCAACTAATGAAAAACTGTTTTTT,CSAEEEPTNEKLFF
NA,TRBV25-1,few,TRBJ2-7,TGTGCCAGCAGTGATAATGGGGGGCAAACCTACGAGCAGTACTTC,CASSDNGGQTYEQYF
TRBD2,TRBV11-2,many,TRBJ2-7,TGTGCCAGCAGCGGGGGAGCGGGGTGGGGGGGCGAGCAGTACTTC,CASSGGAGWGGEQYF
TRBD2,TRBV10-3,many,TRBJ2-7,TGTGCCATCAGTGGACTAGCGGGTAGGGGGAGCTCCTACGAGCAGTACTTC,CAISGLAGRGSSYEQYF
TRBD1,TRBV5-1,NA,TRBJ1-2,TGCGCCAGCAGCCCGGGACAGGGGGCGTGGAATGGCTACACCTTC,CASSPGQGAWNGYTF
NA,TRBV28,NA,TRBJ2-7,TGTGCCAGCAGTTTTCTGGGGCCCTCCTACGAGCAGTACTTC,CASSFLGPSYEQYF
NA,TRBV3-1,few,TRBJ1-1,TGTGCCAGCAGCCAATCGGGACCGAACACTGAAGCTTTCTTT,CASSQSGPNTEAFF
NA,TRBV5-1,NA,TRBJ1-1,TGCGCCAGCAGCTCTGTAGACGGTGAAGCTTTCTTT,CASSSVDGEAFF
NA,TRBV12-3/TRBV12-4,many,TRBJ1-5,TGTGCCAGCAGCTTATCTGGCAATCAGCCCCAGCATTTT,CASSLSGNQPQHF
NA,TRBV30,few,TRBJ1-2,TGTGCCTGGAGTACTACCTCTAACTATGGCTACACCTTC,CAWSTTSNYGYTF
NA,TRBV12-3/TRBV12-4,NA,TRBJ2-2,TGTGCCAGCAGTTTGGGGGTCGGGGGCACCGGGGAGCTGTTTTTT,CASSLGVGGTGELFF
TRBD1,TRBV6-5,many,TRBJ2-2,TGTGCCAGCAGTTACGGGACAGGCCTCGCGAGGGGGGAGCTGTTTTTT,CASSYGTGLARGELFF
NA,TRBV19,many,TRBJ1-2,TGTGCCAGTAGTATAGATGGCCCAACTTTTGGCTACACCTTC,CASSIDGPTFGYTF
NA,TRBV20-1,few,TRBJ2-1,TGCAGTGCTCATGTCCCAGGAACCCTGACCTACAATGAGCAGTTCTTC,CSAHVPGTLTYNEQFF
TRBD1,TRBV12-3/TRBV12-4,many,TRBJ2-3,TGTGCCAGCAGTACCGTGGGACAGGGGGCGATAGATACGCAGTATTTT,CASSTVGQGAIDTQYF
TRBD1,TRBV15,many,TRBJ1-3,TGTGCCACCAGCAGAGGAGGACAGGGTTCGAACACCATATATTTT,CATSRGGQGSNTIYF
NA,TRBV19,NA,TRBJ1-1,TGTGCCAGTAGTACAGACGGGGGGGGGAACACTGAAGCTTTCTTT,CASSTDGGGNTEAFF
NA,TRBV7-9,NA,TRBJ1-1,TGTGCCAGCAGCTTGCTAACGAGCACTGAAGCTTTCTTT,CASSLLTSTEAFF
TRBD2,TRBV7-8,many,TRBJ2-5,TGTGCCAGCAGCTCTCGGACTAGCGGACCTGGGGAGACCCAGTACTTC,CASSSRTSGPGETQYF
NA,TRBV5-1,many,TRBJ1-2,TGCGCCAGCAGCTTGGCCTTGCAGAATCATGGCTACACCTTC,CASSLALQNHGYTF
TRBD2,TRBV28,few,TRBJ2-1,TGTGCCACCCGAGGGCCTAGCGGGAGCCGGAATGAGCAGTTCTTC,CATRGPSGSRNEQFF
NA,TRBV20-1,many,TRBJ2-3,TGCAGTGCTGCTGGACACCTAACGATAGATACGCAGTATTTT,CSAAGHLTIDTQYF
TRBD2,TRBV2,NA,TRBJ2-2,TGTGCCAGCAGTGAGGATACTAGCGGGAGGGACACCGGGGAGCTGTTTTTT,CASSEDTSGRDTGELFF
TRBD1,TRBV12-3/TRBV12-4,many,TRBJ1-2,TGTGCCAGCAGTTTGACAGGGGGCGCGATCTATGGCTACACCTTC,CASSLTGGAIYGYTF
NA,TRBV20-1,many,TRBJ1-4,TGCAGTGCTAGGAGGCGGGACCATAATGAAAAACTGTTTTTT,CSARRRDHNEKLFF
TRBD2,TRBV24-1,many,TRBJ2-1,TGTGCCACCAGTGATCGAGCGGGAGCCTACAATGAGCAGTTCTTC,CATSDRAGAYNEQFF
NA,TRBV3-1,few,TRBJ2-7,TGTGCCAGCAGCCAAGGGAACGTCTACGAGCAGTACTTC,CASSQGNVYEQYF
NA,TRBV4-2,many,TRBJ1-2,TGTGCCAGCAGCCAACTGGGGGACCTTAGGTCCTATGGCTACACCTTC,CASSQLGDLRSYGYTF
TRBD1,TRBV20-1,many,TRBJ2-2,TGCAGTGCCGCTAGAGCGGGACAGGGTGTCACCGGGGAGCTGTTTTTT,CSAARAGQGVTGELFF
NA,TRBV12-3/TRBV12-4,many,TRBJ2-5,TGTGCCAGTCGAGACTATGGTAACATTGTGGAGACCCAGTACTTC,CASRDYGNIVETQYF
TRBD2,TRBV6-5,many,TRBJ2-3,TGTGCCAGCAGTTACTACGGACTAGATGCAGATACGCAGTATTTT,CASSYYGLDADTQYF
NA,TRBV24-1,many,TRBJ1-1,TGTGCCACCAGTGATGGAGGGAACACTGAAGCTTTCTTT,CATSDGGNTEAFF
TRBD2,TRBV6-1,many,TRBJ2-1,TGTGCCAGCAGGAGAGGCTCGGGGACTAGCGGTGCCAATGAGCAGTTCTTC,CASRRGSGTSGANEQFF
NA,TRBV20-1,many,TRBJ1-1,TGCAGTGCTAGTCGGGAGAACACTGAAGCTTTCTTT,CSASRENTEAFF
NA,TRBV7-6,NA,TRBJ1-1,TGTGCCATGCTGGGGTGGGGGACTGAAGCTTTCTTT,CAMLGWGTEAFF
NA,TRBV19,many,TRBJ1-2,TGTGCCAGTAGTAAGGAACAGGCCTATGGCTACACCTTC,CASSKEQAYGYTF
NA,TRBV6-5,many,TRBJ1-3,TGTGCCAGCAGTTACGGTAGAACTGGAAACACCATATATTTT,CASSYGRTGNTIYF
TRBD2,TRBV4-2,NA,TRBJ2-7,TGTGCCAGCAGCCACGCCAGTCGGGGCGGGAGTACCTACGAGCAGTACTTC,CASSHASRGGSTYEQYF
TRBD2,TRBV14,few,TRBJ2-1,TGTGCCAGCAGCCAAATAGGGACTAGCGCCTCCAATGAGCAGTTCTTC,CASSQIGTSASNEQFF
NA,TRBV5-1,NA,TRBJ2-7,TGCGCCAGCAGCTTATTCCCTACCCGTGGCGAGCAGTACTTC,CASSLFPTRGEQYF
TRBD2,TRBV29-1,many,TRBJ2-1,TGCAGCGTTGATCACCTAGCGGCAACCTACAATGAGCAGTTCTTC,CSVDHLAATYNEQFF
TRBD2,TRBV12-3/TRBV12-4,NA,TRBJ2-1,TGTGCCAGCACTGTGGGGGGGGACTCCTACAATGAGCAGTTCTTC,CASTVGGDSYNEQFF
TRBD2,TRBV10-2,NA,TRBJ2-7,TGCGCCAGCAGTGAGTCGGTAAACGGGGGGGCCTACGAGCAGTACTTC,CASSESVNGGAYEQYF
TRBD2,TRBV20-1,few,TRBJ2-3,TGCAGTGCTAGAGCGCGGGAGCGAGGCACAGATACGCAGTATTTT,CSARARERGTDTQYF